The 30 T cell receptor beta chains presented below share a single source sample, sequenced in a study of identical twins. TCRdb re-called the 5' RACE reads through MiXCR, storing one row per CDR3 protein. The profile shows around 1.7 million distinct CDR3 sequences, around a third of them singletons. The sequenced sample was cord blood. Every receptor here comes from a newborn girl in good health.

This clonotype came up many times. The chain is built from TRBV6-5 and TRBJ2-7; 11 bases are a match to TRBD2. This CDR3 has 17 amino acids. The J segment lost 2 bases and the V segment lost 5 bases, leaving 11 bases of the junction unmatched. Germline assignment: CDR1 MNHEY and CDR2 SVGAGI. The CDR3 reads CASSPETSGRIPYEQYF. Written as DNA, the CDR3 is TGTGCCAGCAGTCCAGAAACTAGCGGGAGAATCCCCTACGAGCAGTACTTC.

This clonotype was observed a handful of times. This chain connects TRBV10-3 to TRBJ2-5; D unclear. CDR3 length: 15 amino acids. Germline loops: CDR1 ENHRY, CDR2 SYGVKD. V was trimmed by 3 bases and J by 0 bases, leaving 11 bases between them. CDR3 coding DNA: TGTGCCATCAGTGAAAGGGCCGTAAACCAAGAGACCCAGTACTTC. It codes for CAISERAVNQETQYF.

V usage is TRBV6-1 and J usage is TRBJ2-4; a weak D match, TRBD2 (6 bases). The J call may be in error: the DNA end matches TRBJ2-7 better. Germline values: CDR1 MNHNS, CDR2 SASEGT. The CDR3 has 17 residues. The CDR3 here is CASSEGLLGGVPYEQYF. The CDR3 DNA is TGTGCCAGCAGTGAGGGTTTACTTGGCGGGGTTCCCTACGAGCAGTACTTC.

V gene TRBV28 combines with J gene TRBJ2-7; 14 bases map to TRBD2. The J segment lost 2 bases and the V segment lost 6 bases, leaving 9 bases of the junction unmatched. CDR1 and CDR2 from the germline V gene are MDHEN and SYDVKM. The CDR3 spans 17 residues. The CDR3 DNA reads TGTGCCAGCAGAACCCTTGGGACTAGCGGGAGAGCCTACGAGCAGTACTTC. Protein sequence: CASRTLGTSGRAYEQYF. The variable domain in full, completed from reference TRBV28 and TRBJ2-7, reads DVKVTQSSRYLVKRTGEKVFLECVQDMDHENMFWYRQDPGLGLRLIYFSYDVKMKEKGDIPEGYSVSREKKERFSLILESASTNQTSMYLCASRTLGTSGRAYEQYFGPGTRLTVT.

CDR3: CASSPMTRPQNIQYF. The CDR3 nucleotides read TGTGCCAGCAGCCCGATGACTAGGCCACAAAACATTCAGTACTTC. The chain recombines TRBV11-2 with TRBJ2-4; D might be TRBD2 (6 bases). Trimming stripped 5 bases from V and 5 bases from J, with 16 bases between. This CDR3 contains 15 residues. From germline, CDR1 is SGHAT and CDR2 FQNNGV. Supplemented by reference TRBV11-2 and TRBJ2-4, the full variable domain reads EAGVAQSPRYKIIEKRQSVAFWCNPISGHATLYWYQQILGQGPKLLIQFQNNGVVDDSQLPKDRFSAERLKGVDSTLKIQPAKLEDSAVYLCASSPMTRPQNIQYFGAGTRLSVL.

The CDR3 sequence is CASSLIDNSYEQYF. The DNA of the CDR3 is TGCGCCAGCAGCCTGATCGACAACTCCTACGAGCAGTACTTC. The V call is TRBV5-1, the J call TRBJ2-7, with unresolved D. The CDR3 is made up of 14 amino acids. The germline V and J ends were trimmed by 4 bases and 0 bases, with 11 bases remaining between them. Germline values: CDR1 SGHRS, CDR2 YFSETQ.

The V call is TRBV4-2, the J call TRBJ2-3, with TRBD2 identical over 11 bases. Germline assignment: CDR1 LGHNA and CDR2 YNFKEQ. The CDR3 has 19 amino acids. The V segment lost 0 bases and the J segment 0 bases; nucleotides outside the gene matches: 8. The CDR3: CASSQDPETSGASTDTQYF. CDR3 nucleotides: TGTGCCAGCAGCCAAGATCCTGAGACTAGCGGGGCTAGCACAGATACGCAGTATTTT.

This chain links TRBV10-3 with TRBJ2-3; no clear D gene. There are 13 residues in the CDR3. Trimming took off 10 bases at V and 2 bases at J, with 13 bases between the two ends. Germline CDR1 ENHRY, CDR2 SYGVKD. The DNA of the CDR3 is TGTGCCACCTCTAGGCGCGACACAGATACGCAGTATTTT. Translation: CATSRRDTDTQYF.

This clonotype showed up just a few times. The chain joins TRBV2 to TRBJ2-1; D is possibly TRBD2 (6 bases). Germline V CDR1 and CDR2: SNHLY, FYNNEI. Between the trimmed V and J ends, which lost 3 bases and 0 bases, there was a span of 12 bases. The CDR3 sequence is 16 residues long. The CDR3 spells CASSDGSGGSYNEQFF. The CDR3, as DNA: TGTGCCAGCAGTGATGGTAGCGGAGGCTCCTACAATGAGCAGTTCTTC.

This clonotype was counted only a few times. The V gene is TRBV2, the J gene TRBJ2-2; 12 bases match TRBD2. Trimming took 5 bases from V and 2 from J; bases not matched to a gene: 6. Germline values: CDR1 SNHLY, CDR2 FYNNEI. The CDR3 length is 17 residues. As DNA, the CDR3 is TGTGCCAGCAGTTACCTAGCGGGAGGGCCTAACACCGGGGAGCTGTTTTTT. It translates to CASSYLAGGPNTGELFF.

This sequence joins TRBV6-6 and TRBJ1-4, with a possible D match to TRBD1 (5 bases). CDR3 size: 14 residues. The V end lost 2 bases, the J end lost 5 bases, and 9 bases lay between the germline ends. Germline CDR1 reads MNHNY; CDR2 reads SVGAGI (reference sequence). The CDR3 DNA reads TGTGCCAGCAGTTACCTTGGGGACAATGAAAAACTGTTTTTT. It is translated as CASSYLGDNEKLFF.

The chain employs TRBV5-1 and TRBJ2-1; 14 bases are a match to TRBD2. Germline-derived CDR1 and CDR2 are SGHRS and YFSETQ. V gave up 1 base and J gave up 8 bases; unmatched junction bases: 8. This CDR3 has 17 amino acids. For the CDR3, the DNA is TGCGCCAGCAGCTTGTTGGGGACTAGCGGGGGTCGGTATGAGCAGTTCTTC. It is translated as CASSLLGTSGGRYEQFF.

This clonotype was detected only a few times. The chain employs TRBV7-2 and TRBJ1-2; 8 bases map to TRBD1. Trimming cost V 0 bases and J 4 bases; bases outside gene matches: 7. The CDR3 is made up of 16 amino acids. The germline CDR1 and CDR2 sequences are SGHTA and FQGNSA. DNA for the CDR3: TGTGCCAGCAGCTTAGCCGGACCGGGACAGGTCTATGGCTACACCTTC. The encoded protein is CASSLAGPGQVYGYTF.

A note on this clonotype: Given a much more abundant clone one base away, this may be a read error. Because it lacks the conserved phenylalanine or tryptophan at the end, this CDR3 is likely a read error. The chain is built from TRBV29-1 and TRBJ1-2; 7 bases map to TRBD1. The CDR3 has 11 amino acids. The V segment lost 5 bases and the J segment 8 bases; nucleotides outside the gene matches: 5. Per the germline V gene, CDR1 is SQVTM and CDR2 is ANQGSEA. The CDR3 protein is CSVSNRGGYTI. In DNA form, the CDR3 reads TGCAGCGTTTCGAACAGGGGCGGCTACACCATC.

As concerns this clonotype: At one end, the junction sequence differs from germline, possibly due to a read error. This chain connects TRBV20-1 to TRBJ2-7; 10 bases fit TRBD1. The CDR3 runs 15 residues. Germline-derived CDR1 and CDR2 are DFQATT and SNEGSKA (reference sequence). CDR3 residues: CSARDVGTGVAEQYF. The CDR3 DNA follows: TGCAGTGCCAGAGATGTGGGGACAGGGGTTGCCGAGCAGTACTTC.

This CDR3 is CASSPPRLAGRINIQYF. The CDR3 DNA is TGTGCCAGCAGTCCGCCCAGACTAGCGGGACGAATAAACATTCAGTACTTC. The J gene is TRBJ2-4, the V gene TRBV28; TRBD2 aligns across 11 bases. Losses at the gene ends were 5 bases for V and 6 bases for J; bases not matched to a gene: 12. The CDR3 contains 17 residues. The V gene's germline CDR1 is MDHEN and CDR2 SYDVKM.

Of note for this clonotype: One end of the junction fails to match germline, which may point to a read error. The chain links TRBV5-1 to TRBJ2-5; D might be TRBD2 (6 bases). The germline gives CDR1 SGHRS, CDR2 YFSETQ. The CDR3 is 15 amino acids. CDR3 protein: CASSLLTSPQETLYF. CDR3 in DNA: TGCGCCAGCTCGTTATTGACTAGTCCCCAAGAGACCCTGTACTTC.

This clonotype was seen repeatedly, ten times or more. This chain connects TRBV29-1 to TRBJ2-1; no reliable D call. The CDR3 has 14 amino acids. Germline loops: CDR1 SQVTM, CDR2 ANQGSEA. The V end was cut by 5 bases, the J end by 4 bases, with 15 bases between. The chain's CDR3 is CSVSGPPQYNEQFF. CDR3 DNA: TGCAGCGTTTCAGGTCCCCCCCAGTACAATGAGCAGTTCTTC.

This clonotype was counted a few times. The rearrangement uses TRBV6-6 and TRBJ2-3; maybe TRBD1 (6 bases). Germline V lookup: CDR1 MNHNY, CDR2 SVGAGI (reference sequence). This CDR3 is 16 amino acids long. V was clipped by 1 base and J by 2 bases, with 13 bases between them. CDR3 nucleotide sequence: TGTGCCAGCAGTTACTTACAGGGCAGAAACACAGATACGCAGTATTTT. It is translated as CASSYLQGRNTDTQYF.

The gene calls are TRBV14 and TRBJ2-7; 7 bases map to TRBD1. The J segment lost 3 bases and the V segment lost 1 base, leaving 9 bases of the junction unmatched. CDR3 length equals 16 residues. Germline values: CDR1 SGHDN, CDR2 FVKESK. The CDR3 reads CASSQVGQPGVYEQYF. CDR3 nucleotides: TGTGCCAGCAGCCAAGTGGGACAGCCTGGAGTCTACGAGCAGTACTTC.

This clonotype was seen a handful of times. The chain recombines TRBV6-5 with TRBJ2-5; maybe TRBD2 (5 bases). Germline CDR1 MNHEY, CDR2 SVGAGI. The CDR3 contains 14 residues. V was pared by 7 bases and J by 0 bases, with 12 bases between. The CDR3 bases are TGTGCCAGCAACGTCGCCGGGGACCAAGAGACCCAGTACTTC. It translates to CASNVAGDQETQYF.

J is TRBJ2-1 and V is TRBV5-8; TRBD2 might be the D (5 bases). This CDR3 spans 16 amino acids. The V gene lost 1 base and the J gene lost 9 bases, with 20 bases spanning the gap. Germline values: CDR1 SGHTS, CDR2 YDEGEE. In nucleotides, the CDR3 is TGTGCCAGCAGCTTGCGGGGAACTAGAATAGGGAGTGAGCAGTTCTTC. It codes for CASSLRGTRIGSEQFF. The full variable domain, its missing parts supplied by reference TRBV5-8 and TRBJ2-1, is EAGVTQSPTHLIKTRGQQATLRCSPISGHTSVYWYQQALGLGLQFLLWYDEGEERNRGNFPPRFSGRQFPNYSSELNVNALELEDSALYLCASSLRGTRIGSEQFFGPGTRLTVL.

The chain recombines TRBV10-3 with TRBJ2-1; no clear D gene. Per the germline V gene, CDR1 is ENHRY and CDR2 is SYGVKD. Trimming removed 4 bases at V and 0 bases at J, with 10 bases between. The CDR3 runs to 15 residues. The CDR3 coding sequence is TGTGCCATCAGTGGGGCTCAGCCCTCCTACAATGAGCAGTTCTTC. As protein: CAISGAQPSYNEQFF.

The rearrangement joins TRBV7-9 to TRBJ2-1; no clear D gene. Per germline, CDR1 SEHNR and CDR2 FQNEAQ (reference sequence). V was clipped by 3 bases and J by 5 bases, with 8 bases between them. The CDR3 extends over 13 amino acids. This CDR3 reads CASSFSGDNEQFF. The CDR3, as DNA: TGTGCCAGCAGCTTTTCTGGGGACAATGAGCAGTTCTTC.

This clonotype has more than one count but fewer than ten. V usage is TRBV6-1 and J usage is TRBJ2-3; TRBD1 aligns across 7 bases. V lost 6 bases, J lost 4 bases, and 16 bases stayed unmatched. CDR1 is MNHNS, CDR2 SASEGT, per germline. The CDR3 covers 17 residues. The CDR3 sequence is CASSIPTGIRGPDTQYF. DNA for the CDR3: TGTGCCAGCAGCATACCGACAGGGATCAGGGGTCCAGATACGCAGTATTTT.

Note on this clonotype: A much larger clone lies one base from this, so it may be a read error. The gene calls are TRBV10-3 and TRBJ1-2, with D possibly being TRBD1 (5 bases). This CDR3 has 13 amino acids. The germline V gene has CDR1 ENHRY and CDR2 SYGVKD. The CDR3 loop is CAIRTRVLRGHTF. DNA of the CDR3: TGTGCCATCAGGACCAGGGTACTGCGTGGCCACACCTTC.

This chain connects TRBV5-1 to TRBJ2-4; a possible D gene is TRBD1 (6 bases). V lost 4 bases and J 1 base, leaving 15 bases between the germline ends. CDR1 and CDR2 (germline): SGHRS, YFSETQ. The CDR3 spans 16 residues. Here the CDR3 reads CASSPDSRRAKNIQYF. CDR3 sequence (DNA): TGCGCCAGCAGCCCGGACAGCAGGCGGGCCAAAAACATTCAGTACTTC.

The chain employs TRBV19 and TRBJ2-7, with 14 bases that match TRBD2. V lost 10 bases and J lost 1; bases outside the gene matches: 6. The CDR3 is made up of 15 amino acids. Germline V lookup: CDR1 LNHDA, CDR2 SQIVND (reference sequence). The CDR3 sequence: CAKPGLAGESYEQYF. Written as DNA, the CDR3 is TGTGCCAAGCCGGGACTAGCGGGAGAGTCCTACGAGCAGTACTTC. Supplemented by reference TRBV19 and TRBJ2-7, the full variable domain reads DGGITQSPKYLFRKEGQNVTLSCEQNLNHDAMYWYRQDPGQGLRLIYYSQIVNDFQKGDIAEGYSVSREKKESFPLTVTSAQKNPTAFYLCAKPGLAGESYEQYFGPGTRLTVT.

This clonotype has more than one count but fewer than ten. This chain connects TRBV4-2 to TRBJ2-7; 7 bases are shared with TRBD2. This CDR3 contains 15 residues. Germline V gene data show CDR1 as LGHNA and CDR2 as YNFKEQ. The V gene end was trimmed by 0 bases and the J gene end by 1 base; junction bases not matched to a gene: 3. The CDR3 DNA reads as TGTGCCAGCAGCCAAGATCTAGCGGTGTCCTACGAGCAGTACTTC. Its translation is CASSQDLAVSYEQYF.

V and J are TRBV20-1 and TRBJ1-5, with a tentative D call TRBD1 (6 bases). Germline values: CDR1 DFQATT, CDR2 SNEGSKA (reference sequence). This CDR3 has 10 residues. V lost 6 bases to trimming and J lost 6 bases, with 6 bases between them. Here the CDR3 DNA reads TGCAGTGCAGGGGGTCAGCCCCAGCATTTT. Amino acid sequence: CSAGGQPQHF.